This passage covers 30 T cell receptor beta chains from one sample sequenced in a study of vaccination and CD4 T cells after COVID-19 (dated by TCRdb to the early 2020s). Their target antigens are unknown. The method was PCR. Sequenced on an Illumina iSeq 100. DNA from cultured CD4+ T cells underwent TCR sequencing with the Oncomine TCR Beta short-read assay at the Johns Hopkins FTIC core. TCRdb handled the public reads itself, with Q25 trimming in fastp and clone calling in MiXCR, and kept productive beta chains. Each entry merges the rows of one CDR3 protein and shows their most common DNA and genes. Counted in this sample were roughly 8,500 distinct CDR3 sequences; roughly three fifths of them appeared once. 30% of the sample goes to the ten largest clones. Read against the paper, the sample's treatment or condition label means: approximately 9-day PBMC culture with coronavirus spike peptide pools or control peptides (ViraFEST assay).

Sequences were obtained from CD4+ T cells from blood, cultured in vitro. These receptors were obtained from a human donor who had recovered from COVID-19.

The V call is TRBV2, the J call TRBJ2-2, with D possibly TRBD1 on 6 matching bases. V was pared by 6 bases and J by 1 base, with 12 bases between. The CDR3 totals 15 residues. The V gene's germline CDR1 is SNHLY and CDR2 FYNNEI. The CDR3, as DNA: TGTGCCAGCAGGGCGGACAGCGGGAACACCGGGGAGCTGTTTTTT. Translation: CASRADSGNTGELFF.

The CDR3 bases are TGTGCCAGCAGCACCGACTCCTACCGGCCCCTCCACTTT. Its protein product is CASSTDSYRPLHF. This chain joins TRBV7-2 and TRBJ1-6; D unclear. Germline loops: CDR1 SGHTA, CDR2 FQGNSA. CDR3 length equals 13 residues. V lost 5 bases and J 13 bases, leaving 15 bases between the germline ends.

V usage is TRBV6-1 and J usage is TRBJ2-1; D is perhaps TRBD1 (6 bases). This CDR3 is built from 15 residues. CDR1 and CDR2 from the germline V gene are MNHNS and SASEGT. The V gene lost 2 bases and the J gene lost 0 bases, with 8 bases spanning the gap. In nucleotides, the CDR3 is TGTGCCAGCAGTGAACTACAGGGCTCCTACAATGAGCAGTTCTTC. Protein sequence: CASSELQGSYNEQFF.

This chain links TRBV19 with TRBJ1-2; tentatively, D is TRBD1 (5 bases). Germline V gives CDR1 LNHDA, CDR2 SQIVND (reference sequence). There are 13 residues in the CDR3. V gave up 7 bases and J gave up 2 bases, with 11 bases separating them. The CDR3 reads CASTPRQNYGYTF. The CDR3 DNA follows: TGTGCCAGTACCCCCAGACAGAACTATGGCTACACCTTC.

The CDR3 bases are TGTGCCAGCTCAGTGTCCTACAATGAGCAGTTCTTC. This gives the protein CASSVSYNEQFF. The chain uses TRBV2 and TRBJ2-1; D uncertain. CDR3 size: 12 residues. Trimming cost V 8 bases and J 1 base, with 6 bases left between them. The germline CDR1 and CDR2 sequences are SNHLY and FYNNEI.

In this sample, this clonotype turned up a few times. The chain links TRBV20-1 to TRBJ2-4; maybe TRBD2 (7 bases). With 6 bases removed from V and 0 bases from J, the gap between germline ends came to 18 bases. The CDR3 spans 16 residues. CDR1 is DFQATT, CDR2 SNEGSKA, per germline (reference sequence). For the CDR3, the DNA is TGCAGTGCCAGTTCCGCGGGGGCCCTAGCCAAAAACATTCAGTACTTC. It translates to CSASSAGALAKNIQYF.

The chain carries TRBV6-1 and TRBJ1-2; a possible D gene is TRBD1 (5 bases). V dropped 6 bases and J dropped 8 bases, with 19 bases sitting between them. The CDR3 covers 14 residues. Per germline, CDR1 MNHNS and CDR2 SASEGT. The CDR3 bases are TGTGCCAGCAGGCTTTCCGGGACTTCGGGGGGCTACACCTTC. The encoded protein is CASRLSGTSGGYTF.

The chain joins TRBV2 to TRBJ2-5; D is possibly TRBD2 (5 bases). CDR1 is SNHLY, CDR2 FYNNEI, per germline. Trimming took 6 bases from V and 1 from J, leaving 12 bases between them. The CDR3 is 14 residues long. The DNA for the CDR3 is TGTGCCAGCAGACGGACTCCGCGCCAAGAGACCCAGTACTTC. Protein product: CASRRTPRQETQYF.

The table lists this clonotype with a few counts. Here the CDR3 DNA reads TGTGCCATCAGGGTGGACGGACTCGACACTGAAGCTTTCTTT. Translating it yields CAIRVDGLDTEAFF. The rearrangement links TRBV10-3 to TRBJ1-1; D remains unclear. The V and J ends lost 6 bases and 3 bases respectively, with 14 bases between them. This CDR3 region has 14 residues. Germline CDR1 reads ENHRY; CDR2 reads SYGVKD.

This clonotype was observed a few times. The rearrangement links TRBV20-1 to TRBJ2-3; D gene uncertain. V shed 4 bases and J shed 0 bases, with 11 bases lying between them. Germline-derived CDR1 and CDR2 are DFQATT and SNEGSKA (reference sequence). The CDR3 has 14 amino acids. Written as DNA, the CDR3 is TGCAGTGCTAAAAAGCAGTCCAGCACAGATACGCAGTATTTT. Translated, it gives CSAKKQSSTDTQYF.

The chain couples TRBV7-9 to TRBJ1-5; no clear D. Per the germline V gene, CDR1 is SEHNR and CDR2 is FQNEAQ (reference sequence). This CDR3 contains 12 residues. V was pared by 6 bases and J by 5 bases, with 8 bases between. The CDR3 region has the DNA TGTGCCAGCAGGCTCAACGATCAGCCCCAGCATTTT. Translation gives CASRLNDQPQHF.

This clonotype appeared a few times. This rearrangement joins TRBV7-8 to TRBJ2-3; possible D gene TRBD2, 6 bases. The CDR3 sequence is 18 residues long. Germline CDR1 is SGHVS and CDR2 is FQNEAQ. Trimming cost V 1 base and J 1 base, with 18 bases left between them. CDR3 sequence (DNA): TGTGCCAGCAGCTTAGGGATTAGCGGAGGCCCCCGCACAGATACGCAGTATTTT. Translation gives CASSLGISGGPRTDTQYF.

DNA of the CDR3: TGCAGTGCTATCGGGGGACAGGGGGGTCGAAGTAGCACAGATACGCAGTATTTT. Its protein product is CSAIGGQGGRSSTDTQYF. The rearrangement joins TRBV20-1 to TRBJ2-3, with 11 bases aligning to TRBD1. The CDR3 has 18 residues. J was trimmed by 0 bases and V by 4 bases; bases with no gene match: 12. Germline V CDR1 and CDR2: DFQATT, SNEGSKA (reference sequence).

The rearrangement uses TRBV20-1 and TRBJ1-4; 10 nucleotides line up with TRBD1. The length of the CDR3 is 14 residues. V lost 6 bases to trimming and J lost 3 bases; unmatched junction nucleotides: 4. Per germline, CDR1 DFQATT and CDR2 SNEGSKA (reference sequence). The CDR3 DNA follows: TGCAGTGCCGAGGGGACAGGGGCTAATGAAAAACTGTTTTTT. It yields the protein CSAEGTGANEKLFF.

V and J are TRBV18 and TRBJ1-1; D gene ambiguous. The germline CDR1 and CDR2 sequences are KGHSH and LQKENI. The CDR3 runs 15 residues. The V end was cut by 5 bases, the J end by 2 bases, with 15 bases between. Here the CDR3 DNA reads TGTGCCAGCTCAGAAGTCCAGCACTCTAACACTGAAGCTTTCTTT. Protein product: CASSEVQHSNTEAFF.

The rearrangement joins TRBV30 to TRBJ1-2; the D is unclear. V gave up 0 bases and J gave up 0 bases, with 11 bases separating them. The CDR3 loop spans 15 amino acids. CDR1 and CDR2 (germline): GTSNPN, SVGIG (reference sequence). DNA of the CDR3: TGTGCCTGGAGTGTAGGCCAGATATCTAACTATGGCTACACCTTC. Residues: CAWSVGQISNYGYTF.

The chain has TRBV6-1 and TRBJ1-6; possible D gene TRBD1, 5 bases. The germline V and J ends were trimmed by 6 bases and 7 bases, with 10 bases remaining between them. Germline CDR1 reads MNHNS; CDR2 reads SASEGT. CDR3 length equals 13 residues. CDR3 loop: CASRRQRNSPLHF. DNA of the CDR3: TGTGCCAGCAGACGACAGAGAAATTCACCCCTCCACTTT.

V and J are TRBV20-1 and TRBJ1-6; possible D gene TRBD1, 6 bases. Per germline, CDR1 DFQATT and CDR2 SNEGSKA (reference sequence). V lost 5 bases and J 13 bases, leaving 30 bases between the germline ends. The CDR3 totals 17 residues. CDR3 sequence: CSAPERGGGLRGSPLHF. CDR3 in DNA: TGCAGTGCTCCTGAGAGAGGGGGGGGGCTCAGGGGATCGCCCCTCCACTTT.

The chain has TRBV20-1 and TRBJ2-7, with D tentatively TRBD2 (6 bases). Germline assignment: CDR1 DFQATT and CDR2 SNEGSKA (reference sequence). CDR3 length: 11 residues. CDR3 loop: CSSLEGNEQYF. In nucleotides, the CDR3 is TGCAGCTCGCTGGAGGGGAACGAGCAGTACTTC.

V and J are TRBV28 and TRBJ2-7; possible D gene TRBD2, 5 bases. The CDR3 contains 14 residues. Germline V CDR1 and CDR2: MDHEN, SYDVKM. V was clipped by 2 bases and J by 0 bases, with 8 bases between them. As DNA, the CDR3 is TGTGCCAGCAGTTTAGAGGGATTCTCCTACGAGCAGTACTTC. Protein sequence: CASSLEGFSYEQYF. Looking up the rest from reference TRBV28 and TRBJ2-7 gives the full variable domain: DVKVTQSSRYLVKRTGEKVFLECVQDMDHENMFWYRQDPGLGLRLIYFSYDVKMKEKGDIPEGYSVSREKKERFSLILESASTNQTSMYLCASSLEGFSYEQYFGPGTRLTVT.

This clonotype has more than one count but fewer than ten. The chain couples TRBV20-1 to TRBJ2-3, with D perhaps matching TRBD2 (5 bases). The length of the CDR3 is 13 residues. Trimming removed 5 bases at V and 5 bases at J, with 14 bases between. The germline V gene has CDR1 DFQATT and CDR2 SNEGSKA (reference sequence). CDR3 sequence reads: CSAPPRGLDTQYF. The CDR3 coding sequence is TGCAGTGCTCCGCCGCGAGGGTTAGATACGCAGTATTTT.

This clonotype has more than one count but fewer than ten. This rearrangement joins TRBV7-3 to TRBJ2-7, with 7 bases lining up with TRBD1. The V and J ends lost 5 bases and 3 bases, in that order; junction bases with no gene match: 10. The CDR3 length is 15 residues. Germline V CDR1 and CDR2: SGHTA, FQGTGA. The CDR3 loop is CASSPTGGQLYEQYF. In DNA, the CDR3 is TGTGCCAGCAGCCCAACTGGGGGACAGCTCTACGAGCAGTACTTC.

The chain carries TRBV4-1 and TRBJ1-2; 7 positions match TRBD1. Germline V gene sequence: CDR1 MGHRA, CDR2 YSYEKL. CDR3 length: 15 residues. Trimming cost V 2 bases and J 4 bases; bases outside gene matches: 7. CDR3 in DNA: TGCGCCAGCAGCCAACCGGAGACAGGGATCTATGGCTACACCTTC. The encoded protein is CASSQPETGIYGYTF.

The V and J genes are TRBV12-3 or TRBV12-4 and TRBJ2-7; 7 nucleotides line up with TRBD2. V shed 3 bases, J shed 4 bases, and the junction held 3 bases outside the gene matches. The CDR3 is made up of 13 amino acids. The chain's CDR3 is CASSFGGDYEQYF. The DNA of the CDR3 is TGTGCCAGCAGTTTTGGGGGGGATTACGAGCAGTACTTC.

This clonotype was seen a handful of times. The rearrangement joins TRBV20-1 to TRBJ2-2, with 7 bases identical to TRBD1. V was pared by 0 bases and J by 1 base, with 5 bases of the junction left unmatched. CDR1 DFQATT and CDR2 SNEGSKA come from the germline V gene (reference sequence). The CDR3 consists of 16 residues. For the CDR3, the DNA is TGCAGTGCTAGAGAGCCCCGGACAGGGAACACCGGGGAGCTGTTTTTT. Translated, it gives CSAREPRTGNTGELFF.

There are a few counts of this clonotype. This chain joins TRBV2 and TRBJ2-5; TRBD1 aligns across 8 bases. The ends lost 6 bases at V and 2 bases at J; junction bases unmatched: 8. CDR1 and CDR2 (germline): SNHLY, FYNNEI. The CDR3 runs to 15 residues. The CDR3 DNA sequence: TGTGCCAGCAGCGGACAGGGTAACCTACAAGAGACCCAGTACTTC. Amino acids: CASSGQGNLQETQYF.

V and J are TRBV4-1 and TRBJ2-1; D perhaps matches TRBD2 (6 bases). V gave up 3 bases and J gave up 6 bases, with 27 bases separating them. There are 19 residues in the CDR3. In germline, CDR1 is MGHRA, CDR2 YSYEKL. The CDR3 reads CASSQIGILRRERGNEQFF. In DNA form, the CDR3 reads TGCGCCAGCAGCCAGATCGGGATACTTAGACGGGAGAGGGGCAATGAGCAGTTCTTC.

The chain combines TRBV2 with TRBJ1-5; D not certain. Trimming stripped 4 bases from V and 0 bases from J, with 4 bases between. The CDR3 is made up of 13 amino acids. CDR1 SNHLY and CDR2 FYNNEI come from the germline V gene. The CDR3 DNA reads TGTGCCAGCAGTGCAGTTAGCAATCAGCCCCAGCATTTT. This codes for CASSAVSNQPQHF.

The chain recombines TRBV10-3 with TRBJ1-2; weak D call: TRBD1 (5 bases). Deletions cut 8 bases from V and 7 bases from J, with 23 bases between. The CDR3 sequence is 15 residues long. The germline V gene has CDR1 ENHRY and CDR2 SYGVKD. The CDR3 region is CAIPERGTLDGGYTF. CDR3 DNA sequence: TGTGCCATCCCGGAGCGAGGGACCCTAGACGGTGGCTACACCTTC.

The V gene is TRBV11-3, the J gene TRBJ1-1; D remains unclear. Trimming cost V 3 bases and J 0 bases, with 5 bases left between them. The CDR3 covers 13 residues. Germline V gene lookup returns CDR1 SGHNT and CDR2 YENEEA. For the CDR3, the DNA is TGTGCCAGCAGCTTCTGGCTGAACACTGAAGCTTTCTTT. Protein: CASSFWLNTEAFF.